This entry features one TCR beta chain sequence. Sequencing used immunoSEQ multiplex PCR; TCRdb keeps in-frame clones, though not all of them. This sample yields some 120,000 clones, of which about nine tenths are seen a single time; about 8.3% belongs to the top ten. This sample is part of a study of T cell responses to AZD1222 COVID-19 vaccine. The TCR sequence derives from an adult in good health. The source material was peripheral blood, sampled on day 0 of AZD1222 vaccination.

The CDR3 spells CASRRGFSPNTEAFF. In DNA, the CDR3 is TGTGCCAGCAGGCGGGGTTTTTCTCCGAACACTGAAGCTTTCTTT. The chain is built from TRBV3-1 (or the pseudogene TRBV3-2) and TRBJ1-1, with D unresolved. CDR3 size: 15 residues. In germline, CDR1 is LGHDT, CDR2 YNNKEL (reference sequence). The V end was cut by 6 bases, the J end by 1 base, with 15 bases between.